Listed below are T cell receptor beta chains from one sample, sequenced in a study of blood T cell repertoires in COVID-19. Produced via immunoSEQ multiplex PCR; TCRdb's table is partial and in-frame only. The data hold more than 150,000 clones, with about 86% observed a single time. The sample consisted of peripheral blood. Receptors were obtained from a man aged 45-60 years with active or convalescent COVID-19. Each CDR3 is given without its conserved first and last residue. Fields, in order: D gene, V gene, CDR3 protein. A D gene is named only where the DNA matches it firmly.

D gene: -; V gene: TRBV6-1; CDR3 protein: ASSERGTSDSPLH
D gene: -; V gene: TRBV28; CDR3 protein: ASSSKRDTQY
D gene: -; V gene: TRBV7-2; CDR3 protein: ASSLARVGGYT
D gene: TRBD2; V gene: TRBV11-2; CDR3 protein: ASSPRTSGSPTDTQY
D gene: TRBD2; V gene: TRBV7-3; CDR3 protein: ASSPTTSGRANEQF
D gene: -; V gene: TRBV2; CDR3 protein: ASRTGTTPYNEQF
D gene: TRBD2; V gene: TRBV25-1; CDR3 protein: ASSERVAGHNEQF
D gene: -; V gene: TRBV27; CDR3 protein: ASSLGWQGNTGELF
D gene: TRBD1; V gene: TRBV18; CDR3 protein: ASSQDRRIGELF
D gene: TRBD2; V gene: TRBV29-1; CDR3 protein: SVAAGAFGTQY
D gene: TRBD2; V gene: TRBV4-3; CDR3 protein: ASSQEGPGLDTDTQY
D gene: -; V gene: TRBV19; CDR3 protein: ASSMGTQNTEAF
D gene: -; V gene: TRBV19; CDR3 protein: ASSLRERTDTQY
D gene: -; V gene: TRBV7-3; CDR3 protein: ASSLTARDDFGTGELF
D gene: -; V gene: TRBV10-3; CDR3 protein: AISPFLAPEGDNEQF
D gene: -; V gene: TRBV19; CDR3 protein: ASTFQDGYT
D gene: TRBD1; V gene: TRBV7-3; CDR3 protein: ASSARTGFGTEAF
D gene: TRBD1; V gene: TRBV7-2; CDR3 protein: ASSLEGRGPKEQY
D gene: -; V gene: TRBV11-2; CDR3 protein: ASSRQLETQY
D gene: TRBD2; V gene: TRBV7-9; CDR3 protein: ASSEERGGRVSDTQY
D gene: -; V gene: TRBV19; CDR3 protein: ASSSGGYEKLF
D gene: -; V gene: TRBV5-6; CDR3 protein: ASSLGPATGGYT
D gene: TRBD2; V gene: TRBV7-2; CDR3 protein: ASRPSGGYEQF
D gene: -; V gene: TRBV5-1; CDR3 protein: ASSLDSPYEQY
D gene: -; V gene: TRBV5-4; CDR3 protein: ASSLEQRITDTQY
D gene: TRBD1; V gene: TRBV2; CDR3 protein: ASRMDRGGYNEQF
D gene: TRBD2; V gene: TRBV10-3; CDR3 protein: AIRAGGVYEQY
D gene: -; V gene: TRBV4-3; CDR3 protein: ASSQAQSSPLH
D gene: TRBD1; V gene: TRBV5-1; CDR3 protein: ASSLSGQGSNQPQH
D gene: TRBD2; V gene: TRBV7-3; CDR3 protein: ASSSGGQETQY
D gene: TRBD1; V gene: TRBV7-3; CDR3 protein: ASSSERTGVTEAF
D gene: TRBD2; V gene: TRBV4-3; CDR3 protein: ASSQSVGTSAIQETQY
D gene: TRBD2; V gene: TRBV11-3; CDR3 protein: ASSLREGSYEQY
D gene: -; V gene: TRBV27; CDR3 protein: ASSEGGALNEQF
D gene: -; V gene: TRBV28; CDR3 protein: ASTSGTTNEKLF
D gene: TRBD1; V gene: TRBV5-4; CDR3 protein: ASSRKTGGAKNIQY
D gene: -; V gene: TRBV15; CDR3 protein: ATSREGTSNTEAF
D gene: -; V gene: TRBV19; CDR3 protein: ASSGGPAREQY
D gene: TRBD1; V gene: TRBV4-3; CDR3 protein: ASSPTGQGVGYT
D gene: -; V gene: TRBV6-5; CDR3 protein: ASRSTLAWSQPQH
D gene: -; V gene: TRBV25-1; CDR3 protein: ASSTQNNEQF
D gene: TRBD1; V gene: TRBV18; CDR3 protein: ASSPPTGAQNSPLH
D gene: -; V gene: TRBV18; CDR3 protein: ASSQRDTSNSPLH
D gene: TRBD2; V gene: TRBV19; CDR3 protein: ASRTTSADTQY
D gene: -; V gene: TRBV29-1; CDR3 protein: SVVLAGDLQPQH
D gene: TRBD2; V gene: TRBV18; CDR3 protein: ASSPRSGGNYEQY